This TCR beta chain was sequenced during a study of T cell responses to AZD1222 COVID-19 vaccine. Study as a whole: Investigators merged groups given second doses at roughly 4 or roughly 12 weeks. The study, taken as a whole, reports: Sampled repertoires all dated from after the peak T cell response. Receipt of two AZD1222 doses was followed by a rise in Spike-specific TCR breadth and depth.

The CDR3 extends over 13 amino acids. V lost 5 bases, J lost 1 base, and 8 bases lay in between. Germline lookup yields CDR1 SGHNT and CDR2 YENEEA. This clone was seen only a few times. Antigen: not known. Data came from immunoSEQ multiplex PCR; TCRdb stores just in-frame clones and leaves some out. The table has around 99,000 clones, roughly nine tenths seen once. The receptor was derived from an adult in good health. This chain joins TRBV11-3 and TRBJ2-5; D call uncertain. The source was peripheral blood, collected on day 0 of AZD1222 vaccination. Here the CDR3 DNA reads TGTGCCAGCAGCCAAAACTTCCAAGAGACCCAGTACTTC. Translation gives CASSQNFQETQYF.